The clone carrying this TCR beta chain showed up just a few times. The record originates from a study of blood T cell repertoires in COVID-19. Germline loops: CDR1 ENHRY, CDR2 SYGVKD. CDR3 length equals 13 residues. The ends were cut back, 6 bases at V and 1 base at J, with 7 bases in the middle. Libraries were prepared by immunoSEQ multiplex PCR; TCRdb keeps only in-frame clonotypes and omits some of them. The sample shows around 91,000 clones, around 79% of them seen only once. This receptor was taken from a woman older than 75 with active or convalescent COVID-19. The sequenced sample consisted of peripheral blood. This chain links TRBV10-3 with TRBJ1-5; weak D call: TRBD1 (5 bases). The CDR3 region is CAISQGSNQPQHF. DNA for the CDR3: TGTGCCATCAGCCAGGGAAGCAATCAGCCCCAGCATTTT.